The clone carrying this T cell receptor (beta chain) occurred once. Its target is not known. A much larger clone lies one base from this, so it may be a read error. Germline CDR1 is SGHTA and CDR2 is FQGNSA. CDR3 length: 15 residues. The second PCR ran about 6 to 11 cycles with a sample-barcoded 5' primer and J-beta primers. Each CDR3 protein is one row after TCRdb ran MiXCR on the 5' RACE reads. The sample records approximately 680,000 distinct CDR3 sequences, about 34% being singletons. These data come from a study of blood T cells in healthy people across ages. Study-wide results and limits: Estimated diversity across one million T cells was deemed an underestimate.

A minimum of 6 micrograms of total RNA was extracted per sample. The sample taken for sequencing was blood. This sequence was found in a woman at least 80 years old in good health. The chain combines TRBV7-2 with TRBJ2-2, with a tentative D call TRBD1 (6 bases). CDR3 amino acids: CASGLKGGNTGELFF. The CDR3 DNA reads TGTGCCAGCGGCTTGAAAGGGGGGAACACCGGGGAGCTGTTTTTT.